This TCR beta chain derives from a study of blood T cell repertoires in COVID-19 (dated by TCRdb to 2020 to 2022). Study-level background: The collaborator samples originated in the United States, Italy and Spain and spanned the acute and convalescent phases of COVID-19. The dataset comprised deeply sampled blood TCRbeta repertoires from subjects exposed to, actively infected with, or recovered from COVID-19. The sample metadata nearly always contained a de-identified subject ID, COVID-19 status, age in years and sex. The prospective study material was composed of cDNA or gDNA derived from T cells, B-cell-depleted T cells, or PBMCs. The samples were drawn from two sources: the first 160 participants of the ongoing ImmuneRACE study, and fewer than 1,500 subjects contributed by 6 global collaborators. The repertoires were released in a freely available public database meant as a resource for research on the immune response to SARS-CoV-2. Where available, HLA class I and class II types were taken from metadata supplied by the sample provider and were not determined by assay-based typing. Broad study findings and their caveats: How much clinical and demographic metadata was included differed by source and by participant, and the metadata was provided uncurated.

The collaborating institutions used their own protocols to collect whole blood in K2EDTA tubes. Collaborator samples were shipped for TCRbeta analysis as frozen whole blood, isolated PBMCs, or DNA extracted from either sample type. TCRbeta CDR3 regions were amplified from genomic DNA using the immunoSEQ Assay, a bias-controlled multiplex PCR. Per the original workflow: The number of nucleated cells in each sample was estimated by amplification of reference gene primers within the assay. Sequence reads were collapsed and filtered to measure the absolute abundance of every unique TCRbeta CDR3 rearrangement. Productive Simpson clonality was computed per sample as the square root of Simpson's diversity index over productive rearrangements. This immuneACCESS table, as held by TCRdb, lists in-frame sequences with V and J called but not all clones. Of the missing ones, under half trace to an unresolved V gene in checked studies; the others have no known cause. That table gives V, J and clone size, and the DNA gave D and trimming. The sample table lists around 250,000 clones, approximately 81% of them with a count of one. The ten largest clones add up to about 3% of the sample.

Between the V and J ends, shortened by 6 bases and 6 bases respectively, the junction contains 17 bases. The CDR1 and CDR2 encoded by the germline V gene are SNHLY and FYNNEI. The CDR3 covers 15 residues, taking in both the cysteine and the phenylalanine. Of all the DNA, just the CDR3 is kept, 45 bases in frame from base 1. About this clone: Its cognate antigen has yet to be identified. No much larger clone exists at a distance of one base, and base qualities are not known.

This clonotype originated in a young woman with acute or convalescent COVID-19. Sequencing input: peripheral blood. The chain joins TRBV2 to TRBJ2-2; matching of 5 bases hints at TRBD2 as the D gene. The CDR3 corresponds to CASSLLTSVAGELFF. Read as DNA, the sequence is TGTGCCAGCAGCCTACTAACTAGTGTCGCCGGGGAGCTGTTTTTT.